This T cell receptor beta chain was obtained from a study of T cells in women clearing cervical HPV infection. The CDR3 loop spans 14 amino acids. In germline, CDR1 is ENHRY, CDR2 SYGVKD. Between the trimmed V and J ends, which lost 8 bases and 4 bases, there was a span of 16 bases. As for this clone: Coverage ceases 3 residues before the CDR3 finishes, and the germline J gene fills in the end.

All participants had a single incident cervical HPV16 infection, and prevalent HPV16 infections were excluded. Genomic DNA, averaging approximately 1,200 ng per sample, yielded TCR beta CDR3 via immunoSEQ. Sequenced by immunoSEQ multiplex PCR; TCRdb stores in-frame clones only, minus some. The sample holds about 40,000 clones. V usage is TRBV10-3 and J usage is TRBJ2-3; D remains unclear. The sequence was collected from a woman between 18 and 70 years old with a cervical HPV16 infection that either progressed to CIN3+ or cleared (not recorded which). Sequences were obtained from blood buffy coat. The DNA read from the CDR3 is TGTGCCATCGTCGAGGTTGGTTTTTCAGATACG. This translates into CAIVEVGFSDT. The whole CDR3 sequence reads CAIVEVGFSDTQYF.